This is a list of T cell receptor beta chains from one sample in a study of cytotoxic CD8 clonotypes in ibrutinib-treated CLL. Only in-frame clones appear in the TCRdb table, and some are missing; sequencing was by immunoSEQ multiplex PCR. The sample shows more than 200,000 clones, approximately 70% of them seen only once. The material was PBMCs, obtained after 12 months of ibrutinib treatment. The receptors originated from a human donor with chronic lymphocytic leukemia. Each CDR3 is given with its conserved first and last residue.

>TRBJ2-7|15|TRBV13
CASSRTMTSQGEQYF
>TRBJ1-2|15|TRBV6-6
CASSYSPGAGYGYTF
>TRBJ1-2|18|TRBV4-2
CASSRSPTGSLPNYGYTF
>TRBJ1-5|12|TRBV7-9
CASSFGAFPQHF
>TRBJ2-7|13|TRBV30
CAWSVTTGGEQYF
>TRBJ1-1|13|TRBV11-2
CASSLRRNTEAFF
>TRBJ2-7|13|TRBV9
CASSVEFSSEQYF
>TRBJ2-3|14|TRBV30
CAWATGSGTDTQYF
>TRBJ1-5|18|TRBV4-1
CASSQDSIGGHPGQPQHF
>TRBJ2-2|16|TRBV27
CASSSQSGQEAGELFF
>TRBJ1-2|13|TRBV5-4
CASSLATDYGYTF
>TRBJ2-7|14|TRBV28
CASSPTGYYYEQYF
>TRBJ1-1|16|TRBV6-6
CASSYSGYRANTEAFF
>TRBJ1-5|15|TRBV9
CASSVGGGPNQPQHF
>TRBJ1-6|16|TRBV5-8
CASSVDGALYNSPLHF
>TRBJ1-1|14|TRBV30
CAWSLSGVGTEAFF
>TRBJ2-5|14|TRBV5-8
CASSPGQGPETQYF
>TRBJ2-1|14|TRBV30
CAWSVGLGLNEQFF
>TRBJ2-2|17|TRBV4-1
CASSQVFGTANTGELFF
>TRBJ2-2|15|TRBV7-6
CASSPNSQGSGELFF
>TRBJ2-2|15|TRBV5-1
CASSSGQGTAGELFF
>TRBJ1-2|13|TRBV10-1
CASSESGGLGYTF
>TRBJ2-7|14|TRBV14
CASSKTGLAYEQYF
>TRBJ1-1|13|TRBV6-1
CASSEIRNTEAFF
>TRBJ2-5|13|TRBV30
CASHRTDQETQYF
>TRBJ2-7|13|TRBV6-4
CASSPYGGYEQYF
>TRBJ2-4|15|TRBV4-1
CASSLTTVGKNIQYF
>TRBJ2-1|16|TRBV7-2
CASSLRQSRSYNEQFF
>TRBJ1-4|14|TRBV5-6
CASSSGTGDEKLFF
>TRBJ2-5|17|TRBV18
CASSLVRTSGSDETQYF
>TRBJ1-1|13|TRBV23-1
CASSQGTNTEAFF
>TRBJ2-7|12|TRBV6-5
CASGRPSVEQYF
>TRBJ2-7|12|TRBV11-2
CASSLGIREQYF
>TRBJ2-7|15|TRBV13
CASSVDRGTSYEQYF
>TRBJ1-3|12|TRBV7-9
CALATSGNTIYF
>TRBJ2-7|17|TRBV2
CASRAGTSGGLPYEQYF
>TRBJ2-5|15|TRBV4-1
CASSPRDRGDETQYF
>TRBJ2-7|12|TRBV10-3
CAISVAGYEQYF
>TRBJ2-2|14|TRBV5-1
CASSLQGATGELFF
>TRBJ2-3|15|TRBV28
CASSVGGASTDTQYF
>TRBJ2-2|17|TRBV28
CASTPLTSGANTGELFF
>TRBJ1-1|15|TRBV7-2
CASSWDSTVGTEAFF
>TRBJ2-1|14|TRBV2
CASKGGASYNEQFF
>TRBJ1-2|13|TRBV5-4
CASRPTTGGGYTF
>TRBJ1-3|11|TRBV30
CAWTGQNTIYF
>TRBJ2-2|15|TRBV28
CASSIYFMNTGELFF
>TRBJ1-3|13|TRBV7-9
CASSLTSGNTIYF
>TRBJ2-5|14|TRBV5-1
CASSLADTQETQYF
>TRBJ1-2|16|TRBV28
CASSLQEGGNLYGYTF
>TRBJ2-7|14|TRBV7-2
CASSLGGVSSEQYF